A single sample gave rise to the 26 T cell receptor beta chains below, sequenced in a study of OX40 agonist ivuxolimab in advanced cancers. The method was immunoSEQ multiplex PCR; TCRdb's version includes in-frame clones alone and lacks a portion of them. The profile shows 25,000 to 35,000 clones, approximately 86% of them singletons. The input for sequencing was CD4+ or CD8+ T cells sorted from blood, taken in a trial of the OX40 agonist ivuxolimab. These receptors were obtained from an adult with an advanced solid tumor such as melanoma, head and neck, liver or kidney cancer.

The chain joins TRBV19 to TRBJ2-7; D is uncertain. V was cut by 0 bases and J by 0 bases, with 15 bases left in between. CDR1 and CDR2 from the germline V gene are LNHDA and SQIVND (reference sequence). The CDR3 runs 17 residues. This CDR3 is CASSIDLCCGSSYEQYF. Here the CDR3 DNA reads TGTGCCAGTAGTATAGACCTTTGCTGTGGAAGCTCCTACGAGCAGTACTTC. The full variable domain, its missing parts supplied by reference TRBV19 and TRBJ2-7, is DGGITQSPKYLFRKEGQNVTLSCEQNLNHDAMYWYRQDPGQGLRLIYYSQIVNDFQKGDIAEGYSVSREKKESFPLTVTSAQKNPTAFYLCASSIDLCCGSSYEQYFGPGTRLTVT.

The rearrangement uses TRBV6-4 and TRBJ2-1; 9 nucleotides agree with TRBD1. The J segment lost 8 bases and the V segment lost 0 bases, leaving 2 bases of the junction unmatched. The length of the CDR3 is 14 residues. CDR1 is MRHNA, CDR2 SNTAGT, per germline. This chain's CDR3 is CASSDSTGGYEQFF. CDR3 DNA: TGTGCCAGCAGTGACTCCACAGGGGGCTATGAGCAGTTCTTC.

The chain carries TRBV7-3 and TRBJ2-6; D uncertain. This CDR3 is 17 amino acids long. CDR1 is SGHTA, CDR2 FQGTGA, per germline. V was pared by 2 bases and J by 0 bases, with 11 bases between. The CDR3 coding sequence is TGTGCCAGCAGCTTAGGAGTGAGAGACTCTGGGGCCAACGTCCTGACTTTC. Its protein product is CASSLGVRDSGANVLTF.

This clone was detected only once. The chain links TRBV7-9 to TRBJ1-2; no firm D call. The CDR3 is made up of 13 amino acids. Germline V lookup: CDR1 SEHNR, CDR2 FQNEAQ (reference sequence). V was pared by 3 bases and J by 5 bases, with 10 bases between. The CDR3, as DNA: TGTGCCAGCAGCTTTATTTCACCGTATGGCTACACCTTC. It is translated as CASSFISPYGYTF.

The rearrangement links TRBV4-3 to TRBJ2-7; 9 nucleotides agree with TRBD1. The CDR3 is made up of 15 amino acids. V gave up 1 base and J gave up 3 bases; unmatched junction bases: 4. From germline, CDR1 is LGHNA and CDR2 YSLEER. The CDR3 bases are TGCGCCAGCAGCCAAGGGACAGGGGCGGGCTACGAGCAGTACTTC. This encodes CASSQGTGAGYEQYF.

The chain recombines TRBV5-1 with TRBJ2-7; no definite D call. Trimming left V 1 base short and J 2 bases short, with 10 bases between. The CDR3 is made up of 14 amino acids. Germline CDR1 reads SGHRS; CDR2 reads YFSETQ. This chain's CDR3 is CASSLRAETYEQYF. Written as DNA, the CDR3 is TGCGCCAGCAGCTTGCGGGCAGAAACCTACGAGCAGTACTTC.

J is TRBJ1-4 and V is TRBV5-4; no definite D call. V lost 0 bases and J 2 bases, leaving 11 bases between the germline ends. In germline, CDR1 is SGHNT, CDR2 YYREEE (reference sequence). The CDR3 is 16 residues long. The CDR3 spells CASSLVRVPTNEKLFF. DNA of the CDR3: TGTGCCAGCAGCTTGGTTAGGGTACCGACTAATGAAAAACTGTTTTTT.

This CDR3 reads CAWSVFGTGSNTEAFF. The CDR3 nucleotides read TGTGCCTGGAGTGTTTTTGGGACAGGGTCGAACACTGAAGCTTTCTTT. The chain recombines TRBV30 with TRBJ1-1; the match to TRBD1 covers 9 bases. Per germline, CDR1 GTSNPN and CDR2 SVGIG (reference sequence). The CDR3 runs 16 residues. J was trimmed by 1 base and V by 0 bases; bases with no gene match: 6.

This sequence joins TRBV14 and TRBJ2-7; 9 nucleotides agree with TRBD1. This CDR3 has 15 residues. CDR1 and CDR2 from the germline V gene are SGHDN and FVKESK. After removal of 6 bases from V and 2 bases from J, the junction contained 8 bases not matched to a gene. This CDR3 is CASSQTGTGPYEQYF. The CDR3 DNA reads as TGTGCCAGCAGTCAAACAGGGACAGGGCCCTACGAGCAGTACTTC.

V gene TRBV11-2 combines with J gene TRBJ2-7; 7 bases are shared with TRBD1. The germline CDR1 and CDR2 sequences are SGHAT and FQNNGV. This CDR3 is 15 amino acids long. The trim removed 7 bases at V and 6 bases at J, leaving 15 bases unmatched. The CDR3 region has the DNA TGTGCCAGCATCGACAATCACCTACAGGGGCGCGAGCAGTACTTC. Its protein product is CASIDNHLQGREQYF. Based on the CDR3 plus reference TRBV11-2 and TRBJ2-7, the full variable domain is EAGVAQSPRYKIIEKRQSVAFWCNPISGHATLYWYQQILGQGPKLLIQFQNNGVVDDSQLPKDRFSAERLKGVDSTLKIQPAKLEDSAVYLCASIDNHLQGREQYFGPGTRLTVT.

Written as DNA, the CDR3 is TGTGCCAGTAGTATAGTAGGGGGAGGTGAGACCCAGTACTTC. Amino acids: CASSIVGGGETQYF. This sequence joins TRBV19 and TRBJ2-5; D may correspond to TRBD1 or TRBD2 (6 bases each). The CDR3 length is 14 residues. V was pared by 1 base and J by 5 bases, with 11 bases between. The germline CDR1 and CDR2 sequences are LNHDA and SQIVND (reference sequence).

This chain links TRBV7-6 with TRBJ1-1; no definite D call. Germline lookup yields CDR1 SGHVS and CDR2 FNYEAQ. Trimming left V 1 base short and J 5 bases short, with 14 bases between. This CDR3 spans 15 amino acids. Here the CDR3 reads CASSLGLGKMTEAFF. The CDR3 nucleotides read TGTGCCAGCAGCTTAGGCCTTGGGAAGATGACTGAAGCTTTCTTT.

V usage is TRBV15 and J usage is TRBJ2-1; D is ambiguous. Trimming removed 3 bases at V and 6 bases at J, with 6 bases between. Germline V gene lookup returns CDR1 LNHNV and CDR2 YYDKDF (reference sequence). The CDR3 has 12 amino acids. The CDR3 region has the DNA TGTGCCACCAGCAGGAAGTCCAATGAGCAGTTCTTC. Translating it yields CATSRKSNEQFF.

J is TRBJ2-1 and V is TRBV7-9, with D unresolved. The CDR3 loop spans 11 amino acids. CDR1 is SEHNR and CDR2 is FQNEAQ in the germline V gene (reference sequence). Trimming took 5 bases from V and 8 from J, leaving 7 bases between them. CDR3 amino acids: CASSTSYEQFF. The DNA for the CDR3 is TGTGCCAGCAGCACCAGCTATGAGCAGTTCTTC.

The CDR3 DNA is TGTGCCAGCAGTAGGGAAGATGACGGTGAAGCTTTCTTT. It yields the protein CASSREDDGEAFF. This chain links TRBV28 with TRBJ1-1; D is unclear. Germline assignment: CDR1 MDHEN and CDR2 SYDVKM. Trimming took off 5 bases at V and 7 bases at J, with 14 bases between the two ends. This CDR3 comprises 13 residues.

The genes are TRBV4-2 and TRBJ2-3; 11 positions match TRBD2. The CDR3 is 18 amino acids. The V segment lost 2 bases and the J segment 1 base; nucleotides outside the gene matches: 8. In germline, CDR1 is LGHNA, CDR2 YNFKEQ. The CDR3 is CASSQSQPGLAGTDTQYF. CDR3 DNA sequence: TGTGCCAGCAGCCAATCCCAGCCGGGACTAGCGGGCACAGATACGCAGTATTTT.

V usage is TRBV7-9 and J usage is TRBJ2-7; D gene unclear. The V end lost 5 bases, the J end lost 4 bases, and 6 bases lay between the germline ends. Germline CDR1 SEHNR, CDR2 FQNEAQ (reference sequence). This CDR3 has 11 residues. CDR3 sequence reads: CASSPAYEQYF. The CDR3 nucleotides are TGTGCCAGCAGCCCGGCGTACGAGCAGTACTTC.

The gene calls are TRBV13 and TRBJ1-1; D is uncertain. There are 13 residues in the CDR3. Trimming stripped 0 bases from V and 4 bases from J, with 6 bases between. From germline, CDR1 is PRHDT and CDR2 FYEKMQ (reference sequence). CDR3 coding DNA: TGTGCCAGCAGCTTAGGACGGTCCACTGAAGCTTTCTTT. Protein product: CASSLGRSTEAFF.

Written as DNA, the CDR3 is TGTGCCAGCAGTCCCGGGACTCTTAGCTCCTACGAGCAGTACTTC. This codes for CASSPGTLSSYEQYF. The rearrangement links TRBV7-8 to TRBJ2-7; possible D gene TRBD2, 6 bases. Germline CDR1 SGHVS, CDR2 FQNEAQ. There are 15 residues in the CDR3. The germline V and J ends were trimmed by 6 bases and 0 bases, with 15 bases remaining between them.

The V and J genes are TRBV7-2 and TRBJ2-1; D is tentatively TRBD1 or TRBD2 (8 bases each). This CDR3 spans 19 amino acids. Germline CDR1 and CDR2: SGHTA and FQGNSA. The germline V and J ends were trimmed by 6 bases and 8 bases, with 32 bases remaining between them. The CDR3 coding sequence is TGTGCCAGCAGGGACAGGGTTTCCAGCGGGAGAGGGCCTCTACATGAGCAGTTCTTC. It is translated as CASRDRVSSGRGPLHEQFF.

The V and J genes are TRBV6-1 and TRBJ1-5, with D hard to call. The germline V and J ends were trimmed by 1 base and 4 bases, with 11 bases remaining between them. CDR1 is MNHNS and CDR2 is SASEGT in the germline V gene. The CDR3 extends over 15 amino acids. The CDR3 is CASSEVTGGNQPQHF. CDR3 nucleotides: TGTGCCAGCAGTGAAGTGACGGGCGGGAATCAGCCCCAGCATTTT.

V is TRBV4-1 and J is TRBJ2-7; 9 bases agree with TRBD1. The CDR3 sequence is 15 residues long. The germline V gene has CDR1 MGHRA and CDR2 YSYEKL. J was trimmed by 6 bases and V by 3 bases; bases with no gene match: 9. CDR3 loop: CASSHPGTGSVEQYF. In DNA, the CDR3 is TGCGCCAGCAGCCACCCCGGGACAGGGTCAGTCGAGCAGTACTTC.

The rearrangement uses TRBV7-9 and TRBJ2-2; D remains ambiguous. The CDR3 contains 15 residues. Germline-derived CDR1 and CDR2 are SEHNR and FQNEAQ (reference sequence). The V gene lost 0 bases and the J gene lost 1 base, with 6 bases spanning the gap. The chain's CDR3 is CASSLAGLNTGELFF. The CDR3 DNA reads as TGTGCCAGCAGCTTAGCGGGCCTGAACACCGGGGAGCTGTTTTTT.

The chain combines TRBV11-1 with TRBJ2-7; 8 bases are shared with TRBD1. Per germline, CDR1 SGHAT and CDR2 FQDESV (reference sequence). V lost 5 bases to trimming and J lost 3 bases; unmatched junction nucleotides: 6. The CDR3 runs to 14 residues. The CDR3 reads CASSIGQGGYEQYF. The CDR3 nucleotides read TGTGCCAGCAGCATAGGACAGGGTGGCTACGAGCAGTACTTC.

The V gene is TRBV30, the J gene TRBJ2-7, with D tentatively TRBD1 (6 bases). Deletions cut 8 bases from V and 0 bases from J, with 14 bases between. There are 13 residues in the CDR3. Germline V lookup: CDR1 GTSNPN, CDR2 SVGIG (reference sequence). The CDR3 DNA follows: TGTGCCGGTTTACAGGGAATCTCCTACGAGCAGTACTTC. This translates into CAGLQGISYEQYF.

This chain joins TRBV5-6 and TRBJ2-7, with 7 bases lining up with TRBD1. The junction had 5 bases not matched to a gene; V was cut back by 4 bases and J by 1 base. The length of the CDR3 is 14 residues. Germline assignment: CDR1 SGHDT and CDR2 YYEEEE. CDR3 DNA: TGTGCCAGCAGCCGTGACAGGGAATCCTACGAGCAGTACTTC. This gives the protein CASSRDRESYEQYF.